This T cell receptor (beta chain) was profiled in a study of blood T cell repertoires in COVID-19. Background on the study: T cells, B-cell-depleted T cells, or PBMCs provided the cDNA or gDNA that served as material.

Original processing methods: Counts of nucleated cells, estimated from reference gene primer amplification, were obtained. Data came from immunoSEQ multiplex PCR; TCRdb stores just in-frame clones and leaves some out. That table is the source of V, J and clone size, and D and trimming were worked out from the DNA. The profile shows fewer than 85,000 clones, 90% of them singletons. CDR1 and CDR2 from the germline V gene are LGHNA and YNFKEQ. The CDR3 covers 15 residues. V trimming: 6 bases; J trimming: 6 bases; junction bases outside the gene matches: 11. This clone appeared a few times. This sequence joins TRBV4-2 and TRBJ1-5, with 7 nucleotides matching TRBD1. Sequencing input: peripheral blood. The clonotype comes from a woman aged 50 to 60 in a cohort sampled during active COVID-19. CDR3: CASSPGRQGIQPQHF. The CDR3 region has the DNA TGTGCCAGCAGTCCTGGGAGACAGGGAATTCAGCCCCAGCATTTT.